This TCR beta chain was retrieved from a study of blood T cell repertoires in COVID-19. CDR1 is SGHTA, CDR2 FQGNSA, per germline. V lost 0 bases and J lost 4; bases outside the gene matches: 2. The CDR3 has 15 residues. Assay: immunoSEQ multiplex PCR; the TCRdb copy retains only in-frame clones and omits some. The sample lists 300,000 to 350,000 clones, approximately 88% occurring once. The rearrangement joins TRBV7-2 to TRBJ1-1; the match to TRBD1 covers 10 bases. The source is a woman under 40 with COVID-19, enrolled during active disease. Sample: peripheral blood. The CDR3 loop is CASSLAGTGATEAFF. The CDR3 DNA sequence: TGTGCCAGCAGCTTAGCTGGGACAGGGGCCACTGAAGCTTTCTTT.